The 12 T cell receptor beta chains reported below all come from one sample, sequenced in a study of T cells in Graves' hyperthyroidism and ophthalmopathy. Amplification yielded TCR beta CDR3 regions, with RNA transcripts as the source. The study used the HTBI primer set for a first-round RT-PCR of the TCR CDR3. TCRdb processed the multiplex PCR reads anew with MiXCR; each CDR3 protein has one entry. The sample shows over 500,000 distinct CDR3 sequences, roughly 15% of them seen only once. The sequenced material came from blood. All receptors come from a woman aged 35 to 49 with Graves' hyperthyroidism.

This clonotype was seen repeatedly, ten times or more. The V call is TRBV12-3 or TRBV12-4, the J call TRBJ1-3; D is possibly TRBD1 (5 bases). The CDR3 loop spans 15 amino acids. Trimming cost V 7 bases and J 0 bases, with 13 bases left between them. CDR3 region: CASKPDRSSGNTIYF. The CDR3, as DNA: TGTGCCAGCAAGCCAGACAGAAGCTCTGGAAACACCATATATTTT.

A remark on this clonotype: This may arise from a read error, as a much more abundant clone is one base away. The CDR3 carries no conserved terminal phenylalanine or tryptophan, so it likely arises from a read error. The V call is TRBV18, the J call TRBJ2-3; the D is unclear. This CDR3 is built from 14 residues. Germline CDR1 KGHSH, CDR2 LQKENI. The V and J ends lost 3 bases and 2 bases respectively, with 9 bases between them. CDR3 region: CASSPKENTDTQYI. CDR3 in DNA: TGTGCCAGCTCACCGAAGGAAAACACAGATACGCAGTATATT.

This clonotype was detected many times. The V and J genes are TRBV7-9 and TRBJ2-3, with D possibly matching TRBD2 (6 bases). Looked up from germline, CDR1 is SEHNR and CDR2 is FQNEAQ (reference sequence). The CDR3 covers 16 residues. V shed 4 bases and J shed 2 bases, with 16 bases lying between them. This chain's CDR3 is CASSSIAEPSTDTQYF. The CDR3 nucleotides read TGTGCCAGCAGCTCGATAGCGGAGCCGTCCACAGATACGCAGTATTTT.

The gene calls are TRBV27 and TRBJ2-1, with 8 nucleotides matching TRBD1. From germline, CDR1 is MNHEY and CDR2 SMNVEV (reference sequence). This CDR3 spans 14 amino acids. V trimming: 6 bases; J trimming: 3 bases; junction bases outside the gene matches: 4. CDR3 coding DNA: TGTGCCAGCAGGACAGGGGTCGGCTACAATGAGCAGTTCTTC. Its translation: CASRTGVGYNEQFF.

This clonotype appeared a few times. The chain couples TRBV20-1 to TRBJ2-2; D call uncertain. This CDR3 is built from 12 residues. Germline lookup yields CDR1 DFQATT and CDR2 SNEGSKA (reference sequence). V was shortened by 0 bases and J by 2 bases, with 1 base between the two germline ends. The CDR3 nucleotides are TGCAGTGCTAGAGATAACACCGGGGAGCTGTTTTTT. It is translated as CSARDNTGELFF.

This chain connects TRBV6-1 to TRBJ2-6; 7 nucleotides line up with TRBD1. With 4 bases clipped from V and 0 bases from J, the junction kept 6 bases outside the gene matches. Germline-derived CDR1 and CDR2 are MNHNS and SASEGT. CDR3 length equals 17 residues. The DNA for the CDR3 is TGTGCCAGCAGTGGTGGGACAGCCAACTCTGGGGCCAACGTCCTGACTTTC. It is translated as CASSGGTANSGANVLTF.

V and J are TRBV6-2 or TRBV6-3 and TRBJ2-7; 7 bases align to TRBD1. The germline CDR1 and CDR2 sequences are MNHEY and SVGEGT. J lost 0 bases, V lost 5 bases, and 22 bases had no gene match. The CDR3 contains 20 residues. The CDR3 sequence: CASSGTSRGKRQGSSYEQYF. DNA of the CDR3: TGTGCCAGCAGTGGAACTTCTCGAGGCAAGCGACAGGGAAGCTCCTACGAGCAGTACTTC.

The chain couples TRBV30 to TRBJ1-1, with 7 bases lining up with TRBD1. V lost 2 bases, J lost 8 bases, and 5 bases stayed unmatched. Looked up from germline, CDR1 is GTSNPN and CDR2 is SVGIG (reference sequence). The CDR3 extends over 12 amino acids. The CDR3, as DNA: TGTGCCTGGAGTATATTGACAGGGGAAGCTTTCTTT. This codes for CAWSILTGEAFF.

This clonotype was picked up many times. CDR3 DNA: TGTGCCAGCAGTTTATCCAGGGGCCTGAGCTCCTATAATTCACCCCTCCACTTT. Translating gives CASSLSRGLSSYNSPLHF. The V gene is TRBV28, the J gene TRBJ1-6, with a weak D call TRBD1 (6 bases). Germline V gene sequence: CDR1 MDHEN, CDR2 SYDVKM. CDR3 length: 18 residues. The V gene lost 1 base and the J gene lost 0 bases, with 13 bases spanning the gap.

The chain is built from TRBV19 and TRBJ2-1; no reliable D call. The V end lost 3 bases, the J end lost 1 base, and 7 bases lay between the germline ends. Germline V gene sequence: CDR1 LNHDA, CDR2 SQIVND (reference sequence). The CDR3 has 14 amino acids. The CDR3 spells CASSILASYNEQFF. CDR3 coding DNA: TGTGCCAGTAGTATTCTGGCATCCTACAATGAGCAGTTCTTC. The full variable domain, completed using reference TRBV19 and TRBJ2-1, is DGGITQSPKYLFRKEGQNVTLSCEQNLNHDAMYWYRQDPGQGLRLIYYSQIVNDFQKGDIAEGYSVSREKKESFPLTVTSAQKNPTAFYLCASSILASYNEQFFGPGTRLTVL.

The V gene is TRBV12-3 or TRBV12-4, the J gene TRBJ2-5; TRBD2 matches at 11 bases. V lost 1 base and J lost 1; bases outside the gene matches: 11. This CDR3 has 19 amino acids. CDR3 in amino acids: CASSLGSGGTSGGQETQYF. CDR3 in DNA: TGTGCCAGCAGTTTAGGGTCAGGCGGGACTAGCGGAGGCCAAGAGACCCAGTACTTC.

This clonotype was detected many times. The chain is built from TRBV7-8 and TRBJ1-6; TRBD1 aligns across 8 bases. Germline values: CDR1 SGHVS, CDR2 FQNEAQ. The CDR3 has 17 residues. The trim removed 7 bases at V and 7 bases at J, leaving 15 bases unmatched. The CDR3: CASTREGATGANSPLHF. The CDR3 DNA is TGTGCCAGCACCCGTGAGGGGGCGACAGGGGCAAATTCACCCCTCCACTTT. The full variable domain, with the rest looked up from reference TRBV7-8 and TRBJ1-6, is GAGVSQSPRYKVAKRGQDVALRCDPISGHVSLFWYQQALGQGPEFLTYFQNEAQLDKSGLPSDRFFAERPEGSVSTLKIQRTQQEDSAVYLCASTREGATGANSPLHFGNGTRLTVT.